The 18 T cell receptor beta chains in this list originate from one sample, sequenced in a study of T cells in Graves' hyperthyroidism and ophthalmopathy. TCR beta CDR3 sequences were amplified from RNA transcripts. HTBI primers were used for first-round RT-PCR of the TCR CDR3. TCRdb itself ran the multiplex PCR reads through MiXCR, one entry per CDR3 protein. Of fewer than 500,000 distinct CDR3 sequences listed, approximately 15% are singletons. What was sequenced was blood. Every receptor here comes from a man under 40 with Graves' hyperthyroidism that later progressed to Graves' ophthalmopathy.

The chain couples TRBV24-1 to TRBJ2-3; 8 bases align to TRBD2. Germline CDR1 reads KGHDR; CDR2 reads SFDVKD. V lost 9 bases, J lost 4 bases, and 8 bases stayed unmatched. CDR3 size: 14 residues. The CDR3 nucleotides read TGTGCCACCGTCATCCGCGGGGGGCCAGATACGCAGTATTTT. This encodes CATVIRGGPDTQYF.

This chain uses TRBV6-1 with TRBJ2-6; 7 bases are shared with TRBD2. Germline V CDR1 and CDR2: MNHNS, SASEGT. The CDR3 has 14 residues. V was pared by 10 bases and J by 1 base, with 4 bases of the junction left unmatched. The CDR3 DNA follows: TGTGCCATCAGACTAGCATCTGGGGCCAACGTCCTGACTTTC. Protein: CAIRLASGANVLTF.

The gene calls are TRBV7-7 and TRBJ2-2; D is ambiguous. V was pared by 3 bases and J by 6 bases, with 11 bases between. The CDR3 consists of 14 residues. The germline CDR1 and CDR2 sequences are SSHAT and FNYEAQ (reference sequence). CDR3 nucleotide sequence: TGTGCCAGCAGCTTGAAAGGGAAATCCGGGGAGCTGTTTTTT. It specifies CASSLKGKSGELFF.

V is TRBV20-1 and J is TRBJ2-2; no firm D call. Trimming shortened V by 0 bases and J by 7 bases, and 15 bases separated the two germline ends. The length of the CDR3 is 15 residues. Germline CDR1 and CDR2: DFQATT and SNEGSKA (reference sequence). The chain's CDR3 is CSARDVKANGGELFF. CDR3 in DNA: TGCAGTGCTAGAGATGTTAAGGCGAACGGCGGGGAGCTGTTTTTT.

This clonotype was counted ten times or more. The chain is built from TRBV20-1 and TRBJ2-5; 7 bases agree with TRBD2. The V segment lost 4 bases and the J segment 4 bases; nucleotides outside the gene matches: 3. Looked up from germline, CDR1 is DFQATT and CDR2 is SNEGSKA (reference sequence). The CDR3 spans 12 residues. The CDR3 sequence is CSANGGLETQYF. The CDR3, as DNA: TGCAGTGCTAACGGGGGGTTAGAGACCCAGTACTTC.

The genes are TRBV9 and TRBJ2-7, with TRBD1 matching over 7 bases. J gave up 7 bases and V 0 bases, and 13 bases lay outside the gene matches. Germline CDR1 reads SGDLS; CDR2 reads YYNGEE. The CDR3 runs 16 residues. This CDR3 is CASSVVQGTVVGEQYF. The CDR3 DNA is TGTGCCAGCAGCGTAGTACAGGGGACGGTAGTAGGGGAGCAGTACTTC.

This clonotype has more than one count but fewer than ten. V and J are TRBV4-1 and TRBJ2-7; 10 nucleotides agree with TRBD1. The V and J ends lost 3 bases and 4 bases, in that order; junction bases with no gene match: 6. Germline V lookup: CDR1 MGHRA, CDR2 YSYEKL. There are 15 residues in the CDR3. This CDR3 is CASSHRPGQGYEQYF. The CDR3, as DNA: TGCGCCAGCAGCCATCGGCCGGGACAGGGGTACGAGCAGTACTTC.

This clonotype was seen many times. The chain combines TRBV7-9 with TRBJ2-3; D is possibly TRBD1 (5 bases). Germline V gene sequence: CDR1 SEHNR, CDR2 FQNEAQ (reference sequence). The CDR3 spans 15 residues. Trimming took off 1 base at V and 6 bases at J, with 14 bases between the two ends. This chain's CDR3 is CASSLGAGLRDTQYF. The DNA for the CDR3 is TGTGCCAGCAGCTTAGGGGCAGGGCTTCGGGATACGCAGTATTTT. Combining the CDR3 with reference TRBV7-9 and TRBJ2-3 gives the whole variable domain DTGVSQNPRHKITKRGQNVTFRCDPISEHNRLYWYRQTLGQGPEFLTYFQNEAQLEKSRLLSDRFSAERPKGSFSTLEIQRTEQGDSAMYLCASSLGAGLRDTQYFGPGTRLTVL.

This clonotype showed up many times. The rearrangement links TRBV24-1 to TRBJ2-2; possibly TRBD2 for D (6 bases). V was trimmed by 6 bases and J by 6 bases, leaving 10 bases between them. The germline gives CDR1 KGHDR, CDR2 SFDVKD. The CDR3 sequence is 13 residues long. CDR3 sequence (DNA): TGTGCCACCAGTTTCGGGGGTTCCGGGGAGCTGTTTTTT. It translates to CATSFGGSGELFF.

CDR3 coding DNA: TGTGCCAGCAGCTTGATGGCCGATGAAGCTTTCTTT. Translated: CASSLMADEAFF. This chain links TRBV5-6 with TRBJ1-1; D is unresolved. The length of the CDR3 is 12 residues. Germline V gene lookup returns CDR1 SGHDT and CDR2 YYEEEE. With 1 base removed from V and 7 bases from J, the gap between germline ends came to 8 bases.

The V and J genes are TRBV30 and TRBJ2-2; TRBD2 might be the D (7 bases). The length of the CDR3 is 11 residues. Germline V gives CDR1 GTSNPN, CDR2 SVGIG (reference sequence). Between the trimmed V and J ends, which lost 3 bases and 14 bases, there was a span of 13 bases. The DNA of the CDR3 is TGTGCCTGGAGCCCAGGGGAGGGACTGTTTTTT. Residues: CAWSPGEGLFF.

V usage is TRBV2 and J usage is TRBJ2-7; TRBD2 agrees at 7 bases. Trimming cost V 1 base and J 4 bases; bases outside gene matches: 7. The CDR3 covers 15 residues. CDR1 is SNHLY and CDR2 is FYNNEI in the germline V gene. The CDR3 reads CASSEGREAGYEQYF. The CDR3 DNA sequence: TGTGCCAGCAGTGAAGGACGGGAGGCGGGGTACGAGCAGTACTTC.

Regarding this clonotype: A junction boundary mismatches the germline segment, possibly from a read error. V gene TRBV7-7 combines with J gene TRBJ2-5; 8 bases map to TRBD2. Germline V gives CDR1 SSHAT, CDR2 FNYEAQ (reference sequence). The CDR3 spans 13 residues. The CDR3 bases are TGTGCTAGCAGCTTAGACCTAGCGGGCGTCTCGTACTTC. Translated, it gives CASSLDLAGVSYF.

This clonotype showed up many times. The chain has TRBV20-1 and TRBJ2-3; D may match TRBD1 or TRBD2 (6 bases each). V lost 6 bases and J 2 bases, leaving 12 bases between the germline ends. The germline CDR1 and CDR2 sequences are DFQATT and SNEGSKA (reference sequence). The CDR3 is 13 amino acids. CDR3 residues: CSAVTGATDTQYF. Here the CDR3 DNA reads TGCAGTGCCGTTACGGGGGCCACAGATACGCAGTATTTT.

The DNA of the CDR3 is TGTGCCAGCAGCTCGGGACGGACTAATGAAAAACTGTTTTTT. It translates to CASSSGRTNEKLFF. This rearrangement joins TRBV7-8 to TRBJ1-4; a possible D gene is TRBD1 (5 bases). Germline V gives CDR1 SGHVS, CDR2 FQNEAQ. Trimming shortened V by 4 bases and J by 2 bases, and 8 bases separated the two germline ends. The CDR3 runs 14 residues.

There are many counts of this clonotype. CDR3 loop: CASSYSIRGGIVSSYNEQFF. The CDR3, as DNA: TGTGCCAGCAGTTACTCGATACGGGGTGGAATCGTTAGCTCCTACAATGAGCAGTTCTTC. The chain joins TRBV6-2 or TRBV6-3 to TRBJ2-1, with D tentatively TRBD2 (5 bases). V lost 0 bases, J lost 0 bases, and 21 bases lay in between. The CDR3 runs to 20 residues. Germline V gives CDR1 MNHEY, CDR2 SVGEGT.

This clonotype was seen ten or more times. The genes are TRBV12-3 or TRBV12-4 and TRBJ1-1; D might be TRBD1 (6 bases). The CDR3 contains 17 residues. Trimming took off 0 bases at V and 1 base at J, with 15 bases between the two ends. CDR3 nucleotide sequence: TGTGCCAGCAGTTTAGCCCGCGAGGCAGGGGCGAACACTGAAGCTTTCTTT. Amino acid sequence: CASSLAREAGANTEAFF.

This clonotype was seen repeatedly, ten times or more. The gene calls are TRBV28 and TRBJ1-1, with D hard to call. The germline V and J ends were trimmed by 6 bases and 0 bases, with 5 bases remaining between them. This CDR3 region has 12 residues. Germline values: CDR1 MDHEN, CDR2 SYDVKM. The chain's CDR3 is CASSQVNTEAFF. The CDR3 nucleotides are TGTGCCAGCAGCCAGGTGAACACTGAAGCTTTCTTT.